These 21 T cell receptor beta chains share one sample of origin, sequenced in a study of Ad26.COV2.S vaccination and SARS-CoV-2 variants. Generated by immunoSEQ multiplex PCR, the TCRdb table keeps only in-frame clones and is missing some. The repertoire consists of 150,000 to 200,000 clones, with roughly 85% occurring once and the leading ten covering 5% to 7%. The sample here was peripheral blood, taken after recovery from COVID-19. The receptors come from a human donor who had recovered from COVID-19.

This sequence joins TRBV6-1 and TRBJ1-2; D is unclear. The CDR3 sequence is 14 residues long. The germline gives CDR1 MNHNS, CDR2 SASEGT. V was pared by 2 bases and J by 4 bases, with 11 bases between. The CDR3 is CASSENEGFYGYTF. The DNA for the CDR3 is TGTGCCAGCAGTGAAAATGAAGGGTTCTATGGCTACACCTTC.

V is TRBV7-9 and J is TRBJ2-7; 10 nucleotides line up with TRBD1. The CDR3 totals 13 residues. V was clipped by 8 bases and J by 6 bases; unmatched bases: 7. Germline V gene sequence: CDR1 SEHNR, CDR2 FQNEAQ (reference sequence). CDR3 DNA sequence: TGTGCCAGCGGGTGGACAGGGGGATCCGAGCAGTACTTC. It codes for CASGWTGGSEQYF. Drawing the rest from reference TRBV7-9 and TRBJ2-7, the complete variable domain is DTGVSQNPRHKITKRGQNVTFRCDPISEHNRLYWYRQTLGQGPEFLTYFQNEAQLEKSRLLSDRFSAERPKGSFSTLEIQRTEQGDSAMYLCASGWTGGSEQYFGPGTRLTVT.

This clone is medium-sized by share. The rearrangement uses TRBV9 and TRBJ2-1; 7 bases are a match to TRBD1. Germline CDR1 and CDR2: SGDLS and YYNGEE. The CDR3 has 14 amino acids. The V and J ends lost 3 bases and 11 bases, in that order; junction bases with no gene match: 11. CDR3 region: CASSAAPGGKQQFF. The CDR3 DNA follows: TGTGCCAGCAGCGCAGCCCCAGGGGGTAAGCAGCAGTTCTTC.

V is TRBV6-5 and J is TRBJ1-2; D is possibly TRBD1 (6 bases). The V and J ends lost 6 bases and 4 bases respectively, with 18 bases between them. This CDR3 is 15 amino acids long. Germline V gene data show CDR1 as MNHEY and CDR2 as SVGAGI. The CDR3 is CASRLDRRGSYGYTF. The CDR3 region has the DNA TGTGCCAGCAGATTAGACAGGAGGGGCTCCTATGGCTACACCTTC.

The V gene is TRBV2, the J gene TRBJ1-6, with D possibly matching TRBD1 (5 bases). The germline V gene has CDR1 SNHLY and CDR2 FYNNEI. Trimming took off 7 bases at V and 6 bases at J, with 13 bases between the two ends. The CDR3 extends over 14 amino acids. The CDR3 DNA reads as TGTGCCAGCAACCTCGACAGAACTAATTCACCCCTCCACTTT. Translated: CASNLDRTNSPLHF. Filled out from reference TRBV2 and TRBJ1-6, the complete variable domain reads EPEVTQTPSHQVTQMGQEVILRCVPISNHLYFYWYRQILGQKVEFLVSFYNNEISEKSEIFDDQFSVERPDGSNFTLKIRSTKLEDSAMYFCASNLDRTNSPLHFGNGTRLTVT.

The gene calls are TRBV6-5 and TRBJ2-7, with D perhaps TRBD1 (5 bases). The germline V and J ends were trimmed by 6 bases and 0 bases, with 9 bases remaining between them. CDR3 length equals 13 residues. CDR1 is MNHEY and CDR2 is SVGAGI in the germline V gene. Here the CDR3 reads CASSGDSSYEQYF. The CDR3 DNA reads as TGTGCCAGCAGCGGAGACAGCTCCTACGAGCAGTACTTC.

This CDR3 reads CASSLVRTQETQYF. The CDR3 DNA reads TGTGCCAGCAGCTTGGTGCGGACCCAAGAGACCCAGTACTTC. This chain links TRBV5-5 with TRBJ2-5; D unclear. The germline CDR1 and CDR2 sequences are SGHKS and YYEKEE (reference sequence). V was trimmed by 0 bases and J by 1 base, leaving 7 bases between them. This CDR3 contains 14 residues.

The rearrangement links TRBV7-9 to TRBJ1-5; no reliable D call. The ends were cut back, 6 bases at V and 5 bases at J, with 14 bases in the middle. The CDR3 sequence is 14 residues long. The germline V gene has CDR1 SEHNR and CDR2 FQNEAQ (reference sequence). The CDR3 DNA sequence: TGTGCCAGCAGTCATGAAGGACTCCATCAGCCCCAGCATTTT. Its protein is CASSHEGLHQPQHF.

This chain links TRBV20-1 with TRBJ2-5; D uncertain. V dropped 6 bases and J dropped 4 bases, with 3 bases sitting between them. Germline lookup yields CDR1 DFQATT and CDR2 SNEGSKA (reference sequence). This CDR3 spans 9 amino acids. The CDR3 loop is CSAGETQYF. The CDR3, as DNA: TGCAGTGCCGGAGAGACCCAGTACTTC.

The chain uses TRBV5-8 and TRBJ1-2; D may be TRBD1 (5 bases). The CDR3 covers 15 residues. CDR1 is SGHTS and CDR2 is YDEGEE in the germline V gene. Trimming removed 5 bases from V and 4 bases from J, with 18 bases in between. Here the CDR3 reads CASRLETETTYGYTF. The CDR3 nucleotides read TGTGCCAGCAGACTTGAGACAGAAACTACCTATGGCTACACCTTC.

This clone was detected only once. The gene calls are TRBV5-1 and TRBJ2-1; D might be TRBD2 (7 bases). CDR3 length equals 16 residues. The germline V gene encodes CDR1 SGHRS and CDR2 YFSETQ. The V end was cut by 0 bases, the J end by 3 bases, with 13 bases between. CDR3 coding DNA: TGCGCCAGCAGCTTGGAGGGGGGGCTTGGCTACAATGAGCAGTTCTTC. This gives the protein CASSLEGGLGYNEQFF.

This CDR3 is CASSLQGAPGELFF. For the CDR3, the DNA is TGCGCCAGCAGCTTACAGGGGGCTCCCGGGGAGCTGTTTTTT. The gene calls are TRBV5-1 and TRBJ2-2, with 9 bases identical to TRBD1. The germline CDR1 and CDR2 sequences are SGHRS and YFSETQ. With V trimmed by 2 bases and J by 6 bases, 2 bases remained unmatched. This CDR3 spans 14 amino acids. The variable domain in full, with the rest retrieved from reference TRBV5-1 and TRBJ2-2, is KAGVTQTPRYLIKTRGQQVTLSCSPISGHRSVSWYQQTPGQGLQFLFEYFSETQRNKGNFPGRFSGRQFSNSRSEMNVSTLELGDSALYLCASSLQGAPGELFFGEGSRLTVL.

The rearrangement joins TRBV6-6 to TRBJ1-2; D not resolved. V lost 4 bases and J lost 2, with 11 bases in between. Germline assignment: CDR1 MNHNY and CDR2 SVGAGI (reference sequence). The CDR3 runs 14 residues. The CDR3 sequence: CASSLSTKNYGYTF. In DNA, the CDR3 is TGTGCCAGCAGTTTATCTACAAAGAACTATGGCTACACCTTC.

The table lists this clone with a few counts. V gene TRBV11-2 combines with J gene TRBJ1-5; 7 nucleotides align to TRBD1. Germline V gene sequence: CDR1 SGHAT, CDR2 FQNNGV. Trimming cost V 5 bases and J 4 bases; bases outside gene matches: 5. This CDR3 spans 14 amino acids. DNA for the CDR3: TGTGCCAGCAGCCCCACAGGGGTTAATCAGCCCCAGCATTTT. Translating it yields CASSPTGVNQPQHF.

The V and J genes are TRBV11-2 and TRBJ1-2, with a possible D match to TRBD1 (6 bases). V lost 4 bases to trimming and J lost 0 bases, with 15 bases between them. Germline V gene lookup returns CDR1 SGHAT and CDR2 FQNNGV. The CDR3 covers 16 residues. The CDR3 reads CASSSRRTEANYGYTF. DNA of the CDR3: TGTGCCAGCAGCTCCCGCCGGACAGAGGCTAACTATGGCTACACCTTC.

This clone appeared once. The rearrangement joins TRBV7-6 to TRBJ2-7, with TRBD2 matching over 8 bases. Germline V lookup: CDR1 SGHVS, CDR2 FNYEAQ. This CDR3 contains 15 residues. The V gene end was trimmed by 0 bases and the J gene end by 1 base; junction bases not matched to a gene: 2. The CDR3 nucleotides are TGTGCCAGCAGCTTAGCTCCTAGCGGGTCCTACGAGCAGTACTTC. The encoded protein is CASSLAPSGSYEQYF.

The rearrangement uses TRBV27 and TRBJ1-6, with 7 nucleotides matching TRBD1. The CDR3 is 18 amino acids. V dropped 3 bases and J dropped 7; count of bases not matched to a gene: 15. Looked up from germline, CDR1 is MNHEY and CDR2 is SMNVEV (reference sequence). In DNA, the CDR3 is TGTGCCAGCAGTTTGCGTCTTGCAGGGGGGGTTGTAAATTCACCCCTCCACTTT. It is translated as CASSLRLAGGVVNSPLHF.

The table lists this clone with a count of one. This sequence joins TRBV5-8 and TRBJ2-1; D may match TRBD1 or TRBD2 (5 bases each). The CDR3 has 14 amino acids. Trimming took 3 bases from V and 5 from J, leaving 12 bases between them. Germline assignment: CDR1 SGHTS and CDR2 YDEGEE. CDR3 in amino acids: CASSWGWLNNEQFF. DNA for the CDR3: TGTGCCAGCAGCTGGGGGTGGCTAAACAATGAGCAGTTCTTC.

This clone was observed a few times. The chain joins TRBV27 to TRBJ2-7; D is ambiguous. The germline gives CDR1 MNHEY, CDR2 SMNVEV (reference sequence). Trimming left V 2 bases short and J 6 bases short, with 14 bases between. This CDR3 contains 14 residues. The CDR3 DNA reads TGTGCCAGCAGTTTAACGCGCCGGACCGCCGAGCAGTACTTC. Its protein is CASSLTRRTAEQYF.

The chain has TRBV5-6 and TRBJ2-5; D unclear. V was cut by 7 bases and J by 2 bases, with 6 bases left in between. The CDR3 is made up of 11 amino acids. From germline, CDR1 is SGHDT and CDR2 YYEEEE. The CDR3 DNA reads TGTGCCAGCGAACAGCAAGAGACCCAGTACTTC. It is translated as CASEQQETQYF.

This chain links TRBV9 with TRBJ2-5; 8 nucleotides align to TRBD1. Germline loops: CDR1 SGDLS, CDR2 YYNGEE. The CDR3 has 14 residues. V gave up 4 bases and J gave up 3 bases; unmatched junction bases: 5. The CDR3 DNA sequence: TGTGCCAGCAGCTGGGGACAGGATGAAGAGACCCAGTACTTC. It yields the protein CASSWGQDEETQYF.